This paragraph reports one TCR beta chain. The antigen it recognizes is unknown. No much larger clone exists at a distance of one base, and base qualities are not known. The collaborating institutions used their own protocols to collect whole blood in K2EDTA tubes. For TCRbeta analysis, collaborator samples were shipped as frozen whole blood, as isolated PBMCs, or as DNA extracted from either sample type. The data derive from a study of blood T cell repertoires in COVID-19 (dated by TCRdb to 2018 to 2020). About the investigation overall: Samples covering the acute and convalescent phases of COVID-19 were provided by collaborators in the United States, Italy and Spain. The prospective study material was composed of cDNA or gDNA derived from T cells, B-cell-depleted T cells, or PBMCs. Deeply sampled blood TCRbeta repertoires from subjects exposed to, actively infected with, or recovered from COVID-19 were included in the dataset. The repertoires were released in a freely available public database meant as a resource for research on the immune response to SARS-CoV-2. Samples were obtained from the ongoing ImmuneRACE study (first 160 participants) and from about 1,300 subjects provided by 6 global collaborators. A de-identified subject ID, COVID-19 status, age in years and sex were almost always included in the sample metadata. Where HLA class I and class II types were available, the types were taken from metadata supplied by the sample provider, not from assay-based typing. The investigation overall reported the following: The amount of clinical and demographic metadata varied by source and participant and was provided uncurated.

TCRbeta CDR3 regions were amplified from genomic DNA by means of the immunoSEQ Assay, a bias-controlled multiplex PCR. In the original analysis: Within the assay, amplification of reference gene primers was used to estimate how many nucleated cells each sample contained. To quantify the absolute abundance of each unique TCRbeta CDR3 rearrangement, sequence reads were collapsed and filtered. For each sample, productive Simpson clonality was calculated as the square root of Simpson's diversity index over productive rearrangements. The table comes from immuneACCESS by way of TCRdb, which keeps in-frame sequences with V and J called. Part of the clones is missing from these tables; in studies checked, under half for an unresolved V gene and the rest for unknown reasons. Clone size and V and J calls were adopted from that table, with D and trimming inferred from the DNA. This sample is represented by more than 75,000 clones; around nine tenths of them were singletons. The ten largest clonotypes hold about 1.2% of the sample.

From the cysteine through the phenylalanine, the CDR3 covers 18 amino acids. Just CDR3 DNA is preserved here, 54 bases in frame from base 1. The germline V gene specifies LGHNA as CDR1 and YSLEER as CDR2. V is reduced by 1 base and J by 0 bases, leaving a spacing of 13 bases between them. This TCR came from a man of 80 years or more with active or convalescent COVID-19. This receptor chain uses TRBV4-3 and TRBJ2-6; matching of 5 bases hints at TRBD2 as the D gene. Sequencing input: peripheral blood. The CDR3 is CASSQVAGVASGANVLTF. The sequence in DNA is TGCGCCAGCAGCCAAGTTGCCGGGGTGGCCTCTGGGGCCAACGTCCTGACTTTC.